The entry that follows covers one TCR beta chain sequence. At one of its ends the junction is not consistent with the germline gene, which may arise from a read error. Production of TCR beta cDNA used 400 to 650 ng total RNA together with a constant-region primer. Sequencing libraries for TCR beta derived from three nested multiplex PCR rounds that used slightly modified ARM-PCR. TRBV1-TRBV30 forward primers paired with a C-beta reverse primer were used in the first two PCR rounds, which ran around 10 cycles each. TCRdb recomputed calls from the multiplex PCR reads with MiXCR, one row per CDR3 protein. The repertoire has 40,000 to 60,000 distinct CDR3 sequences, 71% of them found once; the top ten carry approximately 31%. The CDR3 is 14 residues long. Germline V gives CDR1 SGHAT, CDR2 FQNNGV. These data come from a study of tumor-infiltrating lymphocytes in primary liver carcinoma. DNA and RNA were both co-extracted from 20-30 mg of bulk tissue that had not been sorted.

The rearrangement uses TRBV11-2 and TRBJ1-2; D might be TRBD1 (6 bases). The sequence was collected from a middle-aged man with primary liver carcinoma and hepatitis B virus infection. Sequences were obtained from liver tumor tissue from sampling region 5. Subset noted: tumor region T5, tumor centre. CDR3 loop: CASRERDTNYGCIF. The CDR3 DNA follows: TGTGCCAGCAGAGAGAGGGACACCAACTATGGCTGCATCTTC. Supplemented by reference TRBV11-2 and TRBJ1-2, the full variable domain reads EAGVAQSPRYKIIEKRQSVAFWCNPISGHATLYWYQQILGQGPKLLIQFQNNGVVDDSQLPKDRFSAERLKGVDSTLKIQPAKLEDSAVYLCASRERDTNYGCIFGSGTRLTVV.